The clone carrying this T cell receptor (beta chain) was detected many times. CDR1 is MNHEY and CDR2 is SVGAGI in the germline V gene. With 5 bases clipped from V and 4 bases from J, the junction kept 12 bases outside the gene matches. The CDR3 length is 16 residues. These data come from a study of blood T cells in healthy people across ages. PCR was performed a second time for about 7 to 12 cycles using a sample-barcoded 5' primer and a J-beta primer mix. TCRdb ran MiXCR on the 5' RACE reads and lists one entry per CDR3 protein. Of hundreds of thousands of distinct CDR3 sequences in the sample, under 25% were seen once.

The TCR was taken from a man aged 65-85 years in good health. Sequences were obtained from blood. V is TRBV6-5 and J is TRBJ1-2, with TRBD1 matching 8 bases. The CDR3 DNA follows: TGTGCCAGCAGTACTCATCTCGGACAGGGAGTCTATGGCTACACCTTC. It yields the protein CASSTHLGQGVYGYTF.